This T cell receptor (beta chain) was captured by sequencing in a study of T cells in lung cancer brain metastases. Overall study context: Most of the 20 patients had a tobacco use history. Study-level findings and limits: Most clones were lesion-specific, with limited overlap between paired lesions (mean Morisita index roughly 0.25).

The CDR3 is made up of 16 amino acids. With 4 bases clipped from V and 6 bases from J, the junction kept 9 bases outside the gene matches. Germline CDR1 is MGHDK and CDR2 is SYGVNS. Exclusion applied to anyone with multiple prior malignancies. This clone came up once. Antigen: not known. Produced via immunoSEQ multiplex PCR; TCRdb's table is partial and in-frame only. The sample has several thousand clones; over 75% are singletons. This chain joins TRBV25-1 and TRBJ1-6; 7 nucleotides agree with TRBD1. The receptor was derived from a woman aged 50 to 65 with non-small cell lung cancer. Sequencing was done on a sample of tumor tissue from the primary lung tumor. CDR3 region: CASSALGQPFNSPLHF. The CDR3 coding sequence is TGTGCCAGCAGTGCCCTGGGACAGCCATTTAATTCACCCCTCCACTTT.